The rows below give T cell receptor beta chains drawn from one sample of a study of blood T cell repertoires in COVID-19. Only in-frame clones appear in the TCRdb table, and some are missing; sequencing was by immunoSEQ multiplex PCR. The sample consists of approximately 300,000 clones, roughly 90% of them appearing once. Sequenced input: PBMCs or T cells enriched from blood (not recorded which). These receptors came from a woman between 25 and 40 years old who had been exposed to COVID-19. The CDR3 runs from the conserved cysteine through the conserved F or W. A D gene is named only where the DNA matches it firmly. The size of a clone is reported for some rows only, either as once, few or many, or as a class for expanded clones.

D gene: .; CDR3 length: 16; clone size: many; J gene: TRBJ1-1; V gene: TRBV10-3; CDR3 protein: CAISEPGTGWGTEAFF; CDR3 DNA: TGTGCCATCAGTGAGCCAGGGACTGGATGGGGCACTGAAGCTTTCTTT
D gene: .; CDR3 length: 15; clone size: .; J gene: TRBJ1-2; V gene: TRBV7-8; CDR3 protein: CASSPRAGDRRFYTF; CDR3 DNA: TGTGCCAGCAGCCCTAGGGCGGGGGACCGGAGGTTCTACACCTTC
D gene: TRBD2; CDR3 length: 15; clone size: .; J gene: TRBJ2-7; V gene: TRBV11-2; CDR3 protein: CASSLVSGGVHEQYF; CDR3 DNA: TGTGCCAGCAGCTTAGTTAGCGGGGGGGTCCACGAGCAGTACTTC
D gene: TRBD1; CDR3 length: 14; clone size: .; J gene: TRBJ1-4; V gene: TRBV15; CDR3 protein: CATSRGQGAEKLFF; CDR3 DNA: TGTGCCACCAGCAGAGGACAGGGGGCTGAAAAACTGTTTTTT
D gene: .; CDR3 length: 12; clone size: .; J gene: TRBJ1-2; V gene: TRBV5-6; CDR3 protein: CASSLYGYGYTF; CDR3 DNA: TGTGCCAGCAGCTTGTACGGGTATGGCTACACCTTC
D gene: TRBD2; CDR3 length: 14; clone size: .; J gene: TRBJ2-7; V gene: TRBV7-8; CDR3 protein: CASSPSGGTYEQYF; CDR3 DNA: TGTGCCAGCAGCCCTAGCGGGGGAACCTACGAGCAGTACTTC
D gene: .; CDR3 length: 13; clone size: .; J gene: TRBJ1-2; V gene: TRBV12-3/TRBV12-4; CDR3 protein: CASSWGSNYGYTF; CDR3 DNA: TGTGCCAGCAGCTGGGGCTCTAACTATGGCTACACCTTC
D gene: .; CDR3 length: 14; clone size: .; J gene: TRBJ1-5; V gene: TRBV2; CDR3 protein: CASSPPGHNQPQHF; CDR3 DNA: TGTGCCAGCAGCCCCCCGGGACATAATCAGCCCCAGCATTTT
D gene: TRBD1; CDR3 length: 13; clone size: .; J gene: TRBJ2-7; V gene: TRBV7-8; CDR3 protein: CASSFQGVNEQYF; CDR3 DNA: TGTGCCAGCAGCTTCCAGGGGGTCAACGAGCAGTACTTC
D gene: .; CDR3 length: 17; clone size: .; J gene: TRBJ2-5; V gene: TRBV7-8; CDR3 protein: CASRPRAFAGHQETQYF; CDR3 DNA: TGTGCCAGCAGACCCAGAGCGTTTGCGGGGCATCAAGAGACCCAGTACTTC
D gene: TRBD1; CDR3 length: 15; clone size: .; J gene: TRBJ1-6; V gene: TRBV5-1; CDR3 protein: CASSLRQGGNSPLHF; CDR3 DNA: TGCGCCAGCAGCCTTCGACAGGGGGGAAATTCACCCCTCCACTTT
D gene: .; CDR3 length: 15; clone size: .; J gene: TRBJ1-3; V gene: TRBV6-1; CDR3 protein: CASSEHRVAGNTIYF; CDR3 DNA: TGTGCCAGCAGTGAACACAGGGTAGCTGGAAACACCATATATTTT
D gene: .; CDR3 length: 14; clone size: .; J gene: TRBJ1-4; V gene: TRBV19; CDR3 protein: CASSKARFNEKLFF; CDR3 DNA: TGTGCCAGTAGCAAGGCGCGGTTTAATGAAAAACTGTTTTTT
D gene: .; CDR3 length: 14; clone size: few; J gene: TRBJ2-1; V gene: TRBV6-2/TRBV6-3; CDR3 protein: CASSSSDRYNEQFF; CDR3 DNA: TGTGCCAGCAGTTCCTCAGACAGGTACAATGAGCAGTTCTTC
D gene: TRBD2; CDR3 length: 15; clone size: .; J gene: TRBJ2-2; V gene: TRBV7-9; CDR3 protein: CASSFPGLDTGELFF; CDR3 DNA: TGTGCCAGCAGCTTTCCGGGACTAGATACCGGGGAGCTGTTTTTT
D gene: TRBD2; CDR3 length: 16; clone size: .; J gene: TRBJ2-7; V gene: TRBV4-3; CDR3 protein: CASSQDLGGGSYEQYF; CDR3 DNA: TGCGCCAGCAGCCAAGATCTTGGGGGGGGCTCCTACGAGCAGTACTTC
D gene: .; CDR3 length: 14; clone size: .; J gene: TRBJ1-1; V gene: TRBV29-1; CDR3 protein: CSVERVGGNTEAFF; CDR3 DNA: TGCAGCGTTGAACGGGTAGGGGGGAACACTGAAGCTTTCTTT
D gene: .; CDR3 length: 16; clone size: .; J gene: TRBJ1-1; V gene: TRBV4-3; CDR3 protein: CASSQDVRRGGTEAFF; CDR3 DNA: TGCGCCAGCAGCCAAGATGTCCGCAGGGGTGGGACTGAAGCTTTCTTT
D gene: TRBD1; CDR3 length: 15; clone size: .; J gene: TRBJ1-3; V gene: TRBV5-1; CDR3 protein: CASSLPTGAGNTIYF; CDR3 DNA: TGCGCCAGCAGCCTGCCGACAGGGGCTGGAAACACCATATATTTT
D gene: TRBD1; CDR3 length: 17; clone size: .; J gene: TRBJ1-2; V gene: TRBV19; CDR3 protein: CASSIKSGTGGVYGYTF; CDR3 DNA: TGTGCCAGTAGTATTAAATCCGGGACAGGGGGAGTCTATGGCTACACCTTC
D gene: .; CDR3 length: 13; clone size: .; J gene: TRBJ1-5; V gene: TRBV7-2; CDR3 protein: CASSLRQNQPQHF; CDR3 DNA: TGTGCCAGCAGCTTAAGACAGAATCAGCCCCAGCATTTT
D gene: .; CDR3 length: 15; clone size: .; J gene: TRBJ1-2; V gene: TRBV7-9; CDR3 protein: CASSSREKRNYGYTF; CDR3 DNA: TGTGCCAGCAGCTCCCGCGAGAAGAGAAACTATGGCTACACCTTC
D gene: .; CDR3 length: 15; clone size: .; J gene: TRBJ1-6; V gene: TRBV7-6; CDR3 protein: CASSPGGSYNSPLHF; CDR3 DNA: TGTGCCAGCAGCCCCGGGGGCTCCTATAATTCACCCCTCCACTTT
D gene: .; CDR3 length: 16; clone size: .; J gene: TRBJ1-3; V gene: TRBV5-4; CDR3 protein: CASSPAPQGSGNTIYF; CDR3 DNA: TGTGCCAGCAGCCCGGCACCCCAGGGTTCTGGAAACACCATATATTTT
D gene: TRBD1; CDR3 length: 18; clone size: .; J gene: TRBJ2-7; V gene: TRBV6-2/TRBV6-3; CDR3 protein: CASSPIPGTGSPVDEQYF; CDR3 DNA: TGTGCCAGCAGCCCTATACCCGGGACAGGGTCCCCCGTGGACGAGCAGTACTTC
D gene: TRBD1; CDR3 length: 18; clone size: .; J gene: TRBJ1-2; V gene: TRBV3-1/TRBV3-2; CDR3 protein: CASSQEMTWGTGSYGYTF; CDR3 DNA: TGTGCCAGCAGCCAAGAGATGACCTGGGGGACAGGCAGCTATGGCTACACCTTC
D gene: .; CDR3 length: 14; clone size: .; J gene: TRBJ1-6; V gene: TRBV5-5; CDR3 protein: CASSLVFRESPLHF; CDR3 DNA: TGTGCCAGCAGCCTTGTTTTCCGGGAATCACCCCTCCACTTT
D gene: TRBD1; CDR3 length: 13; clone size: .; J gene: TRBJ1-4; V gene: TRBV5-1; CDR3 protein: CASSFGGQEKLFF; CDR3 DNA: TGCGCCAGCAGCTTCGGGGGACAGGAAAAACTGTTTTTT
D gene: TRBD1; CDR3 length: 16; clone size: .; J gene: TRBJ1-5; V gene: TRBV24-1; CDR3 protein: CATSDPRTGINQPQHF; CDR3 DNA: TGTGCCACCAGTGATCCCAGGACAGGGATTAATCAGCCCCAGCATTTT
D gene: .; CDR3 length: 14; clone size: .; J gene: TRBJ1-1; V gene: TRBV7-2; CDR3 protein: CASSLGRWNTEAFF; CDR3 DNA: TGTGCCAGCAGCTTAGGCCGGTGGAACACTGAAGCTTTCTTT
D gene: .; CDR3 length: 15; clone size: .; J gene: TRBJ2-5; V gene: TRBV7-6; CDR3 protein: CASSLGVGVLETQYF; CDR3 DNA: TGTGCCAGCAGCTTAGGGGTGGGAGTCCTAGAGACCCAGTACTTC
D gene: TRBD1; CDR3 length: 17; clone size: .; J gene: TRBJ2-1; V gene: TRBV5-6; CDR3 protein: CASSSNLWDRVRNEQFF; CDR3 DNA: TGTGCCAGCAGCTCAAATCTCTGGGACAGGGTACGCAATGAGCAGTTCTTC
D gene: .; CDR3 length: 15; clone size: .; J gene: TRBJ1-1; V gene: TRBV3-1/TRBV3-2; CDR3 protein: CASSQSLGGGTEAFF; CDR3 DNA: TGTGCCAGCAGCCAAAGTCTCGGGGGAGGGACTGAAGCTTTCTTT
D gene: TRBD2; CDR3 length: 15; clone size: .; J gene: TRBJ2-1; V gene: TRBV27; CDR3 protein: CASSSSGGRYNEQFF; CDR3 DNA: TGTGCCAGCAGTTCTAGCGGGGGCCGCTACAATGAGCAGTTCTTC
D gene: .; CDR3 length: 13; clone size: .; J gene: TRBJ2-5; V gene: TRBV7-9; CDR3 protein: CASSLDELETQYF; CDR3 DNA: TGTGCCAGCAGCTTAGACGAGCTAGAGACCCAGTACTTC
D gene: .; CDR3 length: 15; clone size: .; J gene: TRBJ2-1; V gene: TRBV11-2; CDR3 protein: CASSSPRLALNEQFF; CDR3 DNA: TGTGCCAGCAGCTCCCCCCGCCTAGCTTTGAATGAGCAGTTCTTC
D gene: .; CDR3 length: 16; clone size: .; J gene: TRBJ1-1; V gene: TRBV9; CDR3 protein: CASSPIAAGDLGEAFF; CDR3 DNA: TGTGCCAGCAGCCCCATTGCAGCAGGGGACCTGGGGGAAGCTTTCTTT
D gene: .; CDR3 length: 16; clone size: .; J gene: TRBJ1-2; V gene: TRBV7-9; CDR3 protein: CASSSYRDTFNYGYTF; CDR3 DNA: TGTGCCAGCAGCTCGTACAGGGACACCTTTAACTATGGCTACACCTTC
D gene: TRBD1; CDR3 length: 13; clone size: .; J gene: TRBJ1-1; V gene: TRBV5-4; CDR3 protein: CASSSDRATEAFF; CDR3 DNA: TGTGCCAGCAGCAGTGACAGGGCCACTGAAGCTTTCTTT
D gene: TRBD1; CDR3 length: 14; clone size: once; J gene: TRBJ1-4; V gene: TRBV6-5; CDR3 protein: CASSPDRPDEKLFF; CDR3 DNA: TGTGCCAGCAGTCCGGACAGGCCCGATGAAAAACTGTTTTTT
D gene: .; CDR3 length: 13; clone size: .; J gene: TRBJ1-1; V gene: TRBV24-1; CDR3 protein: CATSDFRGTEAFF; CDR3 DNA: TGTGCCACCAGTGATTTTAGGGGCACTGAAGCTTTCTTT
D gene: TRBD2; CDR3 length: 18; clone size: .; J gene: TRBJ2-2; V gene: TRBV7-9; CDR3 protein: CASSLEGTSGDNTGELFF; CDR3 DNA: TGTGCCAGCAGCTTAGAAGGGACTAGCGGGGATAACACCGGGGAGCTGTTTTTT
D gene: TRBD2; CDR3 length: 15; clone size: .; J gene: TRBJ2-5; V gene: TRBV5-1; CDR3 protein: CASASGLAGSETQYF; CDR3 DNA: TGCGCCAGCGCCTCCGGACTAGCGGGGAGTGAGACCCAGTACTTC
D gene: .; CDR3 length: 12; clone size: .; J gene: TRBJ2-3; V gene: TRBV11-2; CDR3 protein: CASSLNSNTQYF; CDR3 DNA: TGTGCCAGCAGCCTCAACTCAAATACGCAGTATTTT
D gene: .; CDR3 length: 14; clone size: .; J gene: TRBJ2-3; V gene: TRBV18; CDR3 protein: CASSPLPSTDTQYF; CDR3 DNA: TGTGCCAGCTCACCACTCCCTAGCACAGATACGCAGTATTTT
D gene: .; CDR3 length: 15; clone size: .; J gene: TRBJ1-4; V gene: TRBV7-9; CDR3 protein: CASSWGRGADEKLFF; CDR3 DNA: TGTGCCAGCAGCTGGGGACGGGGGGCGGATGAAAAACTGTTTTTT
D gene: TRBD1; CDR3 length: 15; clone size: once; J gene: TRBJ2-5; V gene: TRBV9; CDR3 protein: CASSVVEGGLETQYF; CDR3 DNA: TGTGCCAGCAGCGTAGTAGAAGGGGGCCTGGAGACCCAGTACTTC
D gene: TRBD1; CDR3 length: 13; clone size: .; J gene: TRBJ1-1; V gene: TRBV19; CDR3 protein: CASSIVWLTGQDF; CDR3 DNA: TGTGCCAGTAGTATAGTCTGGTTGACAGGGCAAGACTTT
D gene: .; CDR3 length: 13; clone size: .; J gene: TRBJ1-1; V gene: TRBV11-1; CDR3 protein: CASSLTGRSEAFF; CDR3 DNA: TGTGCCAGCAGCCTGACAGGACGATCTGAAGCTTTCTTT
D gene: .; CDR3 length: 15; clone size: .; J gene: TRBJ2-7; V gene: TRBV24-1; CDR3 protein: CATSAVQGGPYEQYF; CDR3 DNA: TGTGCCACCAGTGCGGTGCAGGGGGGCCCCTACGAGCAGTACTTC
D gene: .; CDR3 length: 13; clone size: few; J gene: TRBJ1-2; V gene: TRBV5-5; CDR3 protein: CASSLDSSDGYTF; CDR3 DNA: TGTGCCAGCAGCTTGGACAGTTCCGATGGCTACACCTTC
D gene: TRBD1; CDR3 length: 16; clone size: once; J gene: TRBJ1-2; V gene: TRBV29-1; CDR3 protein: CSVDGTGGTSNYGYTF; CDR3 DNA: TGCAGCGTTGACGGGACAGGGGGGACCTCTAACTATGGCTACACCTTC
D gene: TRBD2; CDR3 length: 15; clone size: .; J gene: TRBJ2-7; V gene: TRBV5-5; CDR3 protein: CASSLDPGRPYEQYF; CDR3 DNA: TGTGCCAGCAGCTTGGACCCCGGGAGGCCCTACGAGCAGTACTTC
D gene: TRBD1; CDR3 length: 14; clone size: .; J gene: TRBJ1-2; V gene: TRBV6-5; CDR3 protein: CASSITGERSGYTF; CDR3 DNA: TGTGCCAGCAGTATCACAGGGGAGAGGAGTGGCTACACCTTC
D gene: .; CDR3 length: 12; clone size: .; J gene: TRBJ1-1; V gene: TRBV12-3/TRBV12-4; CDR3 protein: CASTDTLFEAFF; CDR3 DNA: TGTGCCAGCACCGACACCCTATTTGAAGCTTTCTTT
D gene: TRBD2; CDR3 length: 15; clone size: .; J gene: TRBJ2-1; V gene: TRBV3-1/TRBV3-2; CDR3 protein: CASSHPGLGRAEQFF; CDR3 DNA: TGTGCCAGCAGCCACCCGGGACTAGGAAGGGCTGAGCAGTTCTTC
D gene: .; CDR3 length: 13; clone size: .; J gene: TRBJ1-1; V gene: TRBV6-6; CDR3 protein: CASRSEVYTEAFF; CDR3 DNA: TGTGCCAGCAGATCCGAGGTCTACACTGAAGCTTTCTTT
D gene: TRBD1; CDR3 length: 15; clone size: .; J gene: TRBJ1-2; V gene: TRBV5-4; CDR3 protein: CASSGHDRVIDGYTF; CDR3 DNA: TGTGCCAGCAGCGGGCACGACAGGGTAATTGATGGCTACACCTTC
D gene: .; CDR3 length: 16; clone size: .; J gene: TRBJ1-2; V gene: TRBV6-5; CDR3 protein: CASSYSIGGSNYGYTF; CDR3 DNA: TGTGCCAGCAGTTACTCGATTGGGGGGTCTAACTATGGCTACACCTTC
D gene: .; CDR3 length: 13; clone size: .; J gene: TRBJ1-1; V gene: TRBV2; CDR3 protein: CALAQDGGTEAFF; CDR3 DNA: TGTGCTTTAGCGCAGGATGGTGGCACTGAAGCTTTCTTT